These 24 T cell receptor beta chains were all obtained from the same sample, sequenced in a study of cytotoxic CD8 clonotypes in ibrutinib-treated CLL. Sequencing was performed with immunoSEQ multiplex PCR; in TCRdb, only in-frame clones are kept and a portion is missing. The sample includes some 61,000 clones, approximately 70% of them seen just once. This material consisted of PBMCs, taken after 12 months of ibrutinib treatment. These receptors were taken from a human donor with chronic lymphocytic leukemia.

The chain is built from TRBV30 and TRBJ2-5; D possibly corresponds to TRBD1 (6 bases). V lost 3 bases and J lost 1, with 21 bases in between. There are 17 residues in the CDR3. Germline assignment: CDR1 GTSNPN and CDR2 SVGIG (reference sequence). CDR3 in amino acids: CAWRGNRGRGFQETQYF. In DNA form, the CDR3 reads TGTGCCTGGAGGGGAAACCGCGGCAGGGGCTTCCAAGAGACCCAGTACTTC.

This chain uses TRBV11-2 with TRBJ2-4; possibly TRBD1 or TRBD2 for D (5 bases each). Trimming removed 5 bases at V and 8 bases at J, with 16 bases between. This CDR3 spans 14 amino acids. Germline-derived CDR1 and CDR2 are SGHAT and FQNNGV. The chain's CDR3 is CASSRGPRGDIQYF. CDR3 DNA sequence: TGTGCCAGCAGCCGGGGACCGCGTGGTGACATTCAGTACTTC.

The rearrangement uses TRBV7-3 and TRBJ2-2; D is unresolved. The CDR3 consists of 15 residues. V gave up 4 bases and J gave up 5 bases, with 14 bases separating them. Germline V gene lookup returns CDR1 SGHTA and CDR2 FQGTGA. CDR3 sequence: CASSSKRTPTGELFF. The CDR3 region has the DNA TGTGCCAGCAGCTCTAAACGGACGCCGACCGGGGAGCTGTTTTTT.

This clone was seen just once. The V and J genes are TRBV10-1 and TRBJ1-5; D unresolved. The CDR3 has 15 residues. Germline loops: CDR1 WNHNN, CDR2 SYGVQD (reference sequence). Trimming left V 3 bases short and J 3 bases short, with 12 bases between. CDR3 nucleotides: TGCGCCAGCAGTGATGGGAGGCAGAACAATCAGCCCCAGCATTTT. It is translated as CASSDGRQNNQPQHF.

The chain recombines TRBV27 with TRBJ1-4, with TRBD1 matching over 9 bases. CDR1 is MNHEY, CDR2 SMNVEV, per germline (reference sequence). The CDR3 sequence is 15 residues long. J was trimmed by 4 bases and V by 2 bases; bases with no gene match: 2. The CDR3 DNA reads as TGTGCCAGCAGTTTAGTGGGACAGGGTAATGAAAAACTGTTTTTT. Translating it yields CASSLVGQGNEKLFF.

This clone came up a few times. The V and J genes are TRBV4-3 and TRBJ2-7; no firm D call. Between the trimmed V and J ends, which lost 0 bases and 0 bases, there was a span of 6 bases. The CDR3 loop spans 14 amino acids. Germline V lookup: CDR1 LGHNA, CDR2 YSLEER. CDR3 DNA sequence: TGCGCCAGCAGCCAAGATGCGGACTCCTACGAGCAGTACTTC. Encoded protein: CASSQDADSYEQYF.

This clone occurred a few times. V is TRBV30 and J is TRBJ2-7; a weak D match, TRBD1 (5 bases). CDR1 is GTSNPN and CDR2 is SVGIG in the germline V gene (reference sequence). This CDR3 spans 14 amino acids. Trimming cost V 6 bases and J 1 base, with 16 bases left between them. The CDR3, as DNA: TGTGCCTGCTCGCCAGACAGCTTTTCCTACGAGCAGTACTTC. Amino acid sequence: CACSPDSFSYEQYF.

The chain couples TRBV6-5 to TRBJ2-3; 9 bases fit TRBD1. Per the germline V gene, CDR1 is MNHEY and CDR2 is SVGAGI. Unmatched junction bases numbered 1, after V lost 3 bases and J lost 0 bases. The CDR3 spans 15 residues. This chain's CDR3 is CASSYGTGSTDTQYF. DNA for the CDR3: TGTGCCAGCAGTTATGGGACAGGGAGCACAGATACGCAGTATTTT.

In this sample, this clone turned up a few times. This chain uses TRBV7-2 with TRBJ1-1; D call uncertain. V lost 3 bases, J lost 0 bases, and 8 bases lay in between. Germline CDR1 and CDR2: SGHTA and FQGNSA. The CDR3 loop spans 14 amino acids. CDR3 region: CASSFLGVNTEAFF. CDR3 sequence (DNA): TGTGCCAGCAGCTTTTTGGGAGTGAACACTGAAGCTTTCTTT.

The chain couples TRBV7-3 to TRBJ2-7; 9 bases are shared with TRBD1. The CDR3 consists of 14 residues. J was trimmed by 6 bases and V by 5 bases; bases with no gene match: 8. CDR1 is SGHTA, CDR2 FQGTGA, per germline. In DNA form, the CDR3 reads TGTGCCAGCAGCAGCGGACAGGGGACGGGCGAGCAGTACTTC. Protein product: CASSSGQGTGEQYF.

The genes are TRBV7-9 and TRBJ2-7, with D unclear. Germline V gene data show CDR1 as SEHNR and CDR2 as FQNEAQ (reference sequence). Trimming cost V 1 base and J 4 bases, with 14 bases left between them. The CDR3 covers 15 residues. DNA of the CDR3: TGTGCCAGCAGCTTAGGGCAGGCCATTATTTACGAGCAGTACTTC. Translated, it gives CASSLGQAIIYEQYF. Full variable domain (missing parts from reference TRBV7-9 and TRBJ2-7): DTGVSQNPRHKITKRGQNVTFRCDPISEHNRLYWYRQTLGQGPEFLTYFQNEAQLEKSRLLSDRFSAERPKGSFSTLEIQRTEQGDSAMYLCASSLGQAIIYEQYFGPGTRLTVT.

The chain has TRBV5-5 and TRBJ2-7, with 8 positions matching TRBD2. The CDR3 is made up of 14 amino acids. The V gene end was trimmed by 3 bases and the J gene end by 4 bases; junction bases not matched to a gene: 6. CDR1 is SGHKS and CDR2 is YYEKEE in the germline V gene (reference sequence). The CDR3 here is CASSSSGGVYEQYF. The DNA of the CDR3 is TGTGCCAGCAGCTCGTCGGGAGGGGTATACGAGCAGTACTTC.

For the CDR3, the DNA is TGCGCCAGCAGCCAAGATCCCGGGGACACTATCTCTTATGGCTACACCTTC. Translating gives CASSQDPGDTISYGYTF. The chain joins TRBV4-3 to TRBJ1-2, with D tentatively TRBD1 (6 bases). Trimming stripped 0 bases from V and 5 bases from J, with 19 bases between. Germline V gives CDR1 LGHNA, CDR2 YSLEER. The CDR3 is made up of 17 amino acids.

V and J are TRBV29-1 and TRBJ2-1; D remains unclear. V was pared by 5 bases and J by 7 bases, with 21 bases between. CDR3 length: 15 residues. Looked up from germline, CDR1 is SQVTM and CDR2 is ANQGSEA. The CDR3 reads CSVLYRHIRQNEQFF. The DNA of the CDR3 is TGCAGCGTTTTATATCGGCACATTCGGCAAAATGAGCAGTTCTTC.

This clone was seen at least ten times. V and J are TRBV6-1 and TRBJ2-7, with D perhaps TRBD1 (6 bases). CDR3 length: 15 amino acids. Germline V gene data show CDR1 as MNHNS and CDR2 as SASEGT. Trimming pared 0 bases from V and 0 bases from J, leaving 9 bases between. The CDR3 region is CASSEAPDSSYEQYF. The CDR3 DNA sequence: TGTGCCAGCAGTGAAGCTCCGGACAGCTCCTACGAGCAGTACTTC.

Points on this clone: This may be a read error: a much more frequent sequence differs by one nucleotide. This chain connects TRBV18 to TRBJ1-1; D gene ambiguous. The V end lost 3 bases, the J end lost 3 bases, and 2 bases lay between the germline ends. The length of the CDR3 is 11 residues. Germline assignment: CDR1 KGHSH and CDR2 LQKENI. CDR3 DNA sequence: TGTGCCAGCTCACCGGACACTGAAGCTTTCTTT. Amino acids: CASSPDTEAFF.

CDR3 amino acids: CASSPSQGYNEKLFF. The CDR3 DNA sequence: TGTGCCAGCAGCCCCTCTCAGGGGTACAATGAAAAACTGTTTTTT. V and J are TRBV14 and TRBJ1-4; D is possibly TRBD1 (6 bases). The CDR3 runs 15 residues. V was clipped by 4 bases and J by 5 bases, with 14 bases between them. The germline V gene has CDR1 SGHDN and CDR2 FVKESK. The full variable domain, its missing parts supplied by reference TRBV14 and TRBJ1-4, is EAGVTQFPSHSVIEKGQTVTLRCDPISGHDNLYWYRRVMGKEIKFLLHFVKESKQDESGMPNNRFLAERTGGTYSTLKVQPAELEDSGVYFCASSPSQGYNEKLFFGSGTQLSVL.

The chain uses TRBV6-5 and TRBJ1-5, with D possibly TRBD1 on 5 matching bases. The germline V gene encodes CDR1 MNHEY and CDR2 SVGAGI. The CDR3 consists of 15 residues. V lost 0 bases and J lost 1, with 7 bases in between. The CDR3 region is CASSYSQGSNQPQHF. The CDR3 DNA reads as TGTGCCAGCAGTTACTCCCAGGGCAGCAATCAGCCCCAGCATTTT.

The chain uses TRBV2 and TRBJ2-6, with D uncertain. Looked up from germline, CDR1 is SNHLY and CDR2 is FYNNEI. The CDR3 covers 15 residues. Deletions cut 4 bases from V and 0 bases from J, with 7 bases between. The CDR3 nucleotides are TGTGCCAGCAGTGCACGAGACTCTGGGGCCAACGTCCTGACTTTC. It yields the protein CASSARDSGANVLTF.

This rearrangement joins TRBV19 to TRBJ1-6; no clear D. From germline, CDR1 is LNHDA and CDR2 SQIVND (reference sequence). Trimming removed 8 bases from V and 6 bases from J, with 8 bases in between. CDR3 length: 12 residues. The CDR3 bases are TGTGCCAGTCCCCATTTTAATTCACCCCTCCACTTT. This gives the protein CASPHFNSPLHF.

The chain combines TRBV12-5 with TRBJ2-5; 8 bases are shared with TRBD1. From germline, CDR1 is LGHNT and CDR2 FRNRAP. This CDR3 is built from 14 residues. J lost 2 bases, V lost 6 bases, and 5 bases had no gene match. CDR3 sequence (DNA): TGTGCTAGTGGCTGGGACAGGCTACAAGAGACCCAGTACTTC. This translates into CASGWDRLQETQYF.

The rearrangement links TRBV28 to TRBJ1-2; D unclear. The CDR3 has 14 amino acids. Germline V gene data show CDR1 as MDHEN and CDR2 as SYDVKM. V lost 7 bases and J lost 0, with 12 bases in between. The CDR3 is CASTLGSANYGYTF. The DNA of the CDR3 is TGTGCCAGCACCCTAGGGTCGGCTAACTATGGCTACACCTTC.

The gene calls are TRBV10-3 and TRBJ2-7; D is unresolved. V was pared by 11 bases and J by 3 bases, with 17 bases between. CDR3 size: 13 residues. In germline, CDR1 is ENHRY, CDR2 SYGVKD. The CDR3 loop is CASERGGDYEQYF. CDR3 sequence (DNA): TGTGCCTCGGAGCGTGGCGGCGACTACGAGCAGTACTTC.

This clone was recorded only once. The chain employs TRBV7-2 and TRBJ2-4; D tentatively reads TRBD1 or TRBD2 (5 bases each). The CDR3 loop spans 16 amino acids. CDR1 is SGHTA and CDR2 is FQGNSA in the germline V gene. V lost 5 bases and J 1 base, leaving 15 bases between the germline ends. The CDR3 bases are TGTGCCAGCAGCAACAGGCTTTCGGGGGCCAAAAACATTCAGTACTTC. Protein sequence: CASSNRLSGAKNIQYF.